Each of the 25 T cell receptor beta chains below was sequenced from the same sample in a study of T cells in localized non-small cell lung cancer. The assay was immunoSEQ multiplex PCR, and TCRdb's table has in-frame clones only and misses some. This sample yields approximately 35,000 clones, of which 91% are seen a single time; approximately 5% belongs to the top ten. The input for sequencing was PBMCs, taken before any cancer treatment. The receptors stem from a man aged 35-75 years with stage II lung adenocarcinoma.

This chain links TRBV18 with TRBJ2-5; tentatively, D is TRBD1 (6 bases). V was shortened by 3 bases and J by 0 bases, with 8 bases between the two germline ends. The CDR3 has 14 residues. Germline V lookup: CDR1 KGHSH, CDR2 LQKENI. CDR3 in DNA: TGTGCCAGCTCACCTAGGGGGTACCAAGAGACCCAGTACTTC. Its protein product is CASSPRGYQETQYF.

This clone was observed once. The J gene is TRBJ1-4, the V gene TRBV7-9; D unresolved. Germline values: CDR1 SEHNR, CDR2 FQNEAQ (reference sequence). CDR3 length: 13 residues. V lost 1 base, J lost 8 bases, and 8 bases lay in between. Written as DNA, the CDR3 is TGTGCCAGCAGCTTAGGGGGAGCAGAAAAACTGTTTTTT. Translated: CASSLGGAEKLFF.

This chain joins TRBV5-4 and TRBJ1-3; D might be TRBD1 (6 bases). V lost 4 bases, J lost 2 bases, and 16 bases lay in between. CDR1 is SGHNT and CDR2 is YYREEE in the germline V gene (reference sequence). This CDR3 contains 16 residues. CDR3 nucleotide sequence: TGTGCCAGCAGCAACACAGGGAGGCACGCTGGAAACACCATATATTTT. Encoded protein: CASSNTGRHAGNTIYF. Drawing the rest from reference TRBV5-4 and TRBJ1-3, the complete variable domain is ETGVTQSPTHLIKTRGQQVTLRCSSQSGHNTVSWYQQALGQGPQFIFQYYREEENGRGNFPPRFSGLQFPNYSSELNVNALELDDSALYLCASSNTGRHAGNTIYFGEGSWLTVV.

The V call is TRBV6-6, the J call TRBJ2-1; the match to TRBD1 covers 10 bases. The CDR3 runs to 14 residues. With 2 bases clipped from V and 7 bases from J, the junction kept 2 bases outside the gene matches. CDR1 and CDR2 from the germline V gene are MNHNY and SVGAGI (reference sequence). In DNA, the CDR3 is TGTGCCAGCAGTTACCAGGACAGGGGGAATGAGCAGTTCTTC. Protein product: CASSYQDRGNEQFF.

In DNA form, the CDR3 reads TGTGCCAGCAGACGGGACAGCGAGGAGACCCAGTACTTC. Translation: CASRRDSEETQYF. The chain joins TRBV6-5 to TRBJ2-5; 7 bases agree with TRBD1. V shed 6 bases and J 5 bases; nucleotides not matched to a gene: 6. The CDR3 has 13 residues. The germline CDR1 and CDR2 sequences are MNHEY and SVGAGI.

The rearrangement uses TRBV19 and TRBJ2-3, with 11 bases matching TRBD2. Germline CDR1 LNHDA, CDR2 SQIVND (reference sequence). The CDR3 has 15 amino acids. Trimming at V came to 6 bases and at J to 3 bases, leaving 5 bases not matched to a gene. CDR3 protein: CASRGTSGPTDTQYF. The CDR3 DNA follows: TGTGCCAGTAGGGGGACTAGCGGCCCGACAGATACGCAGTATTTT. The variable domain in full, with the rest retrieved from reference TRBV19 and TRBJ2-3, is DGGITQSPKYLFRKEGQNVTLSCEQNLNHDAMYWYRQDPGQGLRLIYYSQIVNDFQKGDIAEGYSVSREKKESFPLTVTSAQKNPTAFYLCASRGTSGPTDTQYFGPGTRLTVL.

V gene TRBV7-3 combines with J gene TRBJ2-2, with D possibly called TRBD1 or TRBD2 (6 bases each). Per germline, CDR1 SGHTA and CDR2 FQGTGA. The CDR3 spans 14 residues. V was trimmed by 5 bases and J by 4 bases, leaving 11 bases between them. The DNA for the CDR3 is TGTGCCAGCAGCCCGTCGGGGGCCACCGGGGAGCTGTTTTTT. This encodes CASSPSGATGELFF.

V and J are TRBV7-9 and TRBJ1-2; D might be TRBD1 (6 bases). Trimming took off 2 bases at V and 8 bases at J, with 18 bases between the two ends. The CDR3 extends over 15 amino acids. CDR1 and CDR2 (germline): SEHNR, FQNEAQ (reference sequence). CDR3 protein: CASSLSAVIQGGYTF. CDR3 coding DNA: TGTGCCAGCAGCTTATCCGCAGTAATACAGGGAGGCTACACCTTC.

The V gene is TRBV19, the J gene TRBJ2-3; 11 bases fit TRBD2. V was clipped by 3 bases and J by 0 bases; unmatched bases: 5. CDR3 length: 17 residues. Per the germline V gene, CDR1 is LNHDA and CDR2 is SQIVND (reference sequence). In DNA, the CDR3 is TGTGCCAGTAGTATGCGAGGGACTAGCGGTAGCACAGATACGCAGTATTTT. It codes for CASSMRGTSGSTDTQYF.

The chain joins TRBV9 to TRBJ2-5, with a possible D match to TRBD2 (6 bases). CDR1 SGDLS and CDR2 YYNGEE come from the germline V gene. The CDR3 spans 15 residues. V lost 5 bases to trimming and J lost 1 base, with 15 bases between them. The CDR3 bases are TGTGCCAGCAGTGGCGGGACCCTCATCCAAGAGACCCAGTACTTC. Translated: CASSGGTLIQETQYF.

This clone was found once. The V gene is TRBV9, the J gene TRBJ2-1; 12 nucleotides align to TRBD1. Trimming took 5 bases from V and 6 from J; bases not matched to a gene: 12. Looked up from germline, CDR1 is SGDLS and CDR2 is YYNGEE. This CDR3 has 17 residues. The CDR3 sequence: CASSLGGQGARINEQFF. For the CDR3, the DNA is TGTGCCAGCAGTCTAGGGGGACAGGGGGCGCGAATCAATGAGCAGTTCTTC.

The chain joins TRBV10-1 to TRBJ2-3; TRBD2 aligns across 7 bases. CDR3 length: 15 amino acids. V was pared by 3 bases and J by 7 bases, with 10 bases of the junction left unmatched. Germline V gene data show CDR1 as WNHNN and CDR2 as SYGVQD (reference sequence). The CDR3 sequence is CASSDKASGIHTQYF. The CDR3 region has the DNA TGCGCCAGCAGTGATAAGGCTAGCGGTATTCATACGCAGTATTTT.

The rearrangement links TRBV7-9 to TRBJ1-2, with D possibly matching TRBD1 (5 bases). The CDR3 extends over 16 amino acids. The V end was cut by 6 bases, the J end by 5 bases, with 22 bases between. The germline gives CDR1 SEHNR, CDR2 FQNEAQ (reference sequence). The CDR3 loop reads CASRVTGRGDRYGYTF. The CDR3 DNA sequence: TGTGCCAGCAGAGTTACCGGGCGGGGGGATCGGTATGGCTACACCTTC.

This chain uses TRBV19 with TRBJ1-3; 7 bases align to TRBD1. Trimming took 5 bases from V and 3 from J; bases not matched to a gene: 7. The CDR3 loop spans 15 amino acids. Germline values: CDR1 LNHDA, CDR2 SQIVND (reference sequence). Here the CDR3 DNA reads TGTGCCAGTAGTGCGTGGACAGGAGTTGGAAACACCATATATTTT. Residues: CASSAWTGVGNTIYF. Full variable domain (remainder filled in from reference TRBV19 and TRBJ1-3): DGGITQSPKYLFRKEGQNVTLSCEQNLNHDAMYWYRQDPGQGLRLIYYSQIVNDFQKGDIAEGYSVSREKKESFPLTVTSAQKNPTAFYLCASSAWTGVGNTIYFGEGSWLTVV.

The chain links TRBV7-6 to TRBJ2-5; D remains ambiguous. Germline loops: CDR1 SGHVS, CDR2 FNYEAQ. This CDR3 has 14 amino acids. The germline V and J ends were trimmed by 5 bases and 4 bases, with 14 bases remaining between them. The CDR3 DNA follows: TGTGCCAGCAGCCGACCAGCTCTGGGAGAGACCCAGTACTTC. Protein: CASSRPALGETQYF.

The rearrangement joins TRBV19 to TRBJ2-1; D is uncertain. Germline V gives CDR1 LNHDA, CDR2 SQIVND (reference sequence). This CDR3 region has 13 residues. Deletions cut 9 bases from V and 3 bases from J, with 12 bases between. The CDR3 DNA is TGTGCCAGGGGTGGGGTAGTCTACAATGAGCAGTTCTTC. Translation gives CARGGVVYNEQFF.

The gene calls are TRBV7-6 and TRBJ2-5; the D gene is possibly TRBD1 (6 bases). From germline, CDR1 is SGHVS and CDR2 FNYEAQ. The CDR3 runs 14 residues. The V gene lost 3 bases and the J gene lost 0 bases, with 8 bases spanning the gap. The CDR3 is CASSFDRNQETQYF. CDR3 DNA sequence: TGTGCCAGCAGCTTCGACAGGAACCAAGAGACCCAGTACTTC. The variable domain in full, with the rest retrieved from reference TRBV7-6 and TRBJ2-5, is GAGVSQSPRYKVTKRGQDVALRCDPISGHVSLYWYRQALGQGPEFLTYFNYEAQQDKSGLPNDRFSAERPEGSISTLTIQRTEQRDSAMYRCASSFDRNQETQYFGPGTRLLVL.

J is TRBJ2-7 and V is TRBV7-2; TRBD1 might be the D (5 bases). Germline V gives CDR1 SGHTA, CDR2 FQGNSA. The V end lost 2 bases, the J end lost 5 bases, and 13 bases lay between the germline ends. There are 14 residues in the CDR3. CDR3 sequence (DNA): TGTGCCAGCAGCTTAAGAGGCAGGGATCACGAGCAGTACTTC. Protein: CASSLRGRDHEQYF.

CDR3 residues: CASSSPFWLAGDNEQFF. CDR3 nucleotides: TGTGCCAGCAGCTCCCCCTTTTGGCTAGCGGGAGACAATGAGCAGTTCTTC. The chain couples TRBV5-4 to TRBJ2-1, with 10 nucleotides matching TRBD2. The ends lost 3 bases at V and 5 bases at J; junction bases unmatched: 11. CDR3 length: 17 residues. CDR1 and CDR2 (germline): SGHNT, YYREEE (reference sequence).

The chain employs TRBV11-2 and TRBJ2-6; TRBD2 is a possible D gene (5 bases). The CDR3 spans 14 residues. Germline CDR1 and CDR2: SGHAT and FQNNGV. Between the trimmed V and J ends, which lost 6 bases and 3 bases, there was a span of 9 bases. CDR3: CASSGSFGANVLTF. In DNA, the CDR3 is TGTGCCAGCAGTGGGAGTTTTGGGGCCAACGTCCTGACTTTC.

This chain joins TRBV7-5 and TRBJ2-2; TRBD2 is taken as the D call from the table, unchecked against the DNA. TRBV7-5 is a pseudogene segment. This CDR3 contains 15 residues. The CDR3 spells CVRSFHRAGTGELFF. CDR3 sequence (DNA): TGTGTCAGAAGCTTTCATCGCGCGGGGACCGGGGAGCTGTTTTTT.

This rearrangement joins TRBV27 to TRBJ2-1, with TRBD2 identical over 7 bases. CDR3 length: 18 amino acids. CDR1 and CDR2 from the germline V gene are MNHEY and SMNVEV (reference sequence). Trimming took 2 bases from V and 0 from J; bases not matched to a gene: 10. DNA of the CDR3: TGTGCCAGCAGTTTAATGGGTATTGGCGGGAGCTCCTACAATGAGCAGTTCTTC. Translated, it gives CASSLMGIGGSSYNEQFF.

The rearrangement links TRBV29-1 to TRBJ2-3; D unresolved. V lost 4 bases and J 6 bases, leaving 14 bases between the germline ends. Germline V lookup: CDR1 SQVTM, CDR2 ANQGSEA. The CDR3 length is 13 residues. The CDR3: CSVGDGRRDTQYF. DNA of the CDR3: TGCAGCGTTGGTGACGGGCGCAGGGATACGCAGTATTTT.

The chain employs TRBV2 and TRBJ2-7, with TRBD1 matching 7 bases. The length of the CDR3 is 15 residues. In germline, CDR1 is SNHLY, CDR2 FYNNEI. V was clipped by 2 bases and J by 6 bases; unmatched bases: 10. CDR3 in amino acids: CASSEPTEGAGEQYF. In DNA, the CDR3 is TGTGCCAGCAGTGAACCCACCGAGGGGGCGGGCGAGCAGTACTTC.

This clone is a singleton in its sample. The J gene is TRBJ2-7, the V gene TRBV7-2; a possible D gene is TRBD1 (7 bases). Looked up from germline, CDR1 is SGHTA and CDR2 is FQGNSA. The CDR3 extends over 14 amino acids. V gave up 4 bases and J gave up 5 bases, with 15 bases separating them. CDR3 sequence: CASSSGGPGHEQYF. CDR3 coding DNA: TGTGCCAGCAGCTCAGGGGGGCCGGGGCACGAGCAGTACTTC.